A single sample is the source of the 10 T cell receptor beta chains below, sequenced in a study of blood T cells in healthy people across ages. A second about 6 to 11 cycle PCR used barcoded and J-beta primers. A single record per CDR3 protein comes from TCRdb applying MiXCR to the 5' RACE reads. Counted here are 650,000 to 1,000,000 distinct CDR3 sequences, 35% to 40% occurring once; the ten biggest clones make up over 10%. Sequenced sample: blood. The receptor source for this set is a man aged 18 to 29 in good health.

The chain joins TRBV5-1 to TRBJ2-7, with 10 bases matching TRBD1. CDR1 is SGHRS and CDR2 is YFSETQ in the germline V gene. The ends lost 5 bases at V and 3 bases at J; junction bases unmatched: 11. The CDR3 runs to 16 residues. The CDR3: CASSILAGTGDYEQYF. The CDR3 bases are TGCGCCAGCAGTATTCTGGCCGGGACAGGGGACTACGAGCAGTACTTC.

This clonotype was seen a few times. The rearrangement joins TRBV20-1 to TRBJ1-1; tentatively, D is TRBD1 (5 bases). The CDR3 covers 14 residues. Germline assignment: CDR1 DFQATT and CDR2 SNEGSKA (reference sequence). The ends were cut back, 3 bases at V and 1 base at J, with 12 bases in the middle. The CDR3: CSARAGAPNTEAFF. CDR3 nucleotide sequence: TGCAGTGCTAGGGCCGGGGCCCCGAACACTGAAGCTTTCTTT.

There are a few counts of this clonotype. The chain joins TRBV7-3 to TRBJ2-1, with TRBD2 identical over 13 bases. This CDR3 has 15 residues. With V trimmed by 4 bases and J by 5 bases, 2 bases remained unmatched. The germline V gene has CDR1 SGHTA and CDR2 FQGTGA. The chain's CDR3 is CASSWTSGSNNEQFF. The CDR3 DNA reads TGTGCCAGCAGCTGGACTAGCGGGAGCAACAATGAGCAGTTCTTC.

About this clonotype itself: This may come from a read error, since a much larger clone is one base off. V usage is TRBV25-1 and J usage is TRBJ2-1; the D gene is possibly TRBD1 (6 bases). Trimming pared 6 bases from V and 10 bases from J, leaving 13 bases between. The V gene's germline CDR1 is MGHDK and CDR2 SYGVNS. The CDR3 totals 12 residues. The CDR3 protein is CASSDRLDEQFF. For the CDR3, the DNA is TGTGCCAGCAGCGACAGGCTGGACGAGCAGTTCTTC.

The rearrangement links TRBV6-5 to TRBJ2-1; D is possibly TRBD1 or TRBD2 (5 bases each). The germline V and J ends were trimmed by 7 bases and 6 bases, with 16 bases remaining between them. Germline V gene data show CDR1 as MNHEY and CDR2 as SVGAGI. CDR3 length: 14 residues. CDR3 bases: TGTGCCAGCAACCCCGGGCAGGGAGTCAATGAGCAGTTCTTC. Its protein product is CASNPGQGVNEQFF.

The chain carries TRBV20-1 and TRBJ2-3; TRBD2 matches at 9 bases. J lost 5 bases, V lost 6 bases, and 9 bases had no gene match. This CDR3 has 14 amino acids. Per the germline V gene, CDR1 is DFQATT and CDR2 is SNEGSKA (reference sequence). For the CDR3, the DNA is TGCAGTGCCTTCGGACTAGCGTTTGGAGATACGCAGTATTTT. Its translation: CSAFGLAFGDTQYF.

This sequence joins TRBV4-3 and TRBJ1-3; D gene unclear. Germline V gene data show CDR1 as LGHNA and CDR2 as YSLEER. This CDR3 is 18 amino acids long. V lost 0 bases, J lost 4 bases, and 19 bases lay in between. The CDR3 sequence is CASSQELRVAAYGNTIYF. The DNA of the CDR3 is TGCGCCAGCAGCCAAGAACTGAGGGTTGCGGCCTACGGAAACACCATATATTTT.

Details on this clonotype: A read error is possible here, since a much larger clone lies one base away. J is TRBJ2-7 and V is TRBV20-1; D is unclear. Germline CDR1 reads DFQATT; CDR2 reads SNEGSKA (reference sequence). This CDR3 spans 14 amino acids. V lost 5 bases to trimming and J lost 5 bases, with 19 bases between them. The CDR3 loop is CSAVFDLLADEQYF. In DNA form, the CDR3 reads TGCAGTGCTGTATTTGACCTCCTGGCCGACGAGCAGTACTTC.

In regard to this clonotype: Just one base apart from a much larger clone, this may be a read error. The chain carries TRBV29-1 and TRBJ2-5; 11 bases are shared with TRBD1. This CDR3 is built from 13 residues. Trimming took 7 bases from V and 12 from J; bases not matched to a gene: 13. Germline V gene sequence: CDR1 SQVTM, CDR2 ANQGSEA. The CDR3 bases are TGCAGCGCTAGGACAGGGGGCTTGGGGATGGAGTACTTC. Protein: CSARTGGLGMEYF.

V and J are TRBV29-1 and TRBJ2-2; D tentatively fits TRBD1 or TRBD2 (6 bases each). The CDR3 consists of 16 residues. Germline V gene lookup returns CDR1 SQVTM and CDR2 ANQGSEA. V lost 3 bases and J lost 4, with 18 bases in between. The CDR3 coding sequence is TGCAGCGTTGAGAGGGGGGCAGGGGATAGCACCGGGGAGCTGTTTTTT. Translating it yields CSVERGAGDSTGELFF.